The next 14 T cell receptor beta chains were all read from a single sample in a study of T cells in Graves' hyperthyroidism and ophthalmopathy. Amplification targeted TCR beta CDR3 regions from RNA transcripts. In the first-round RT-PCR of the TCR CDR3, the HTBI primer set was used. One entry per CDR3 protein results from TCRdb running MiXCR on the multiplex PCR reads. The top ten hold about 20% of the sample, which has 300,000 to 450,000 distinct CDR3 sequences, about 13% seen once. The source material was blood. The receptors come from a young man with Graves' hyperthyroidism that later progressed to Graves' ophthalmopathy.

The genes are TRBV7-6 and TRBJ1-1; D is unclear. Germline CDR1 SGHVS, CDR2 FNYEAQ. This CDR3 contains 15 residues. The V gene lost 1 base and the J gene lost 0 bases, with 9 bases spanning the gap. The DNA for the CDR3 is TGTGCCAGCAGCTTAGGCGGCAGGTTGAACACTGAAGCTTTCTTT. It encodes CASSLGGRLNTEAFF. The complete variable domain, with remaining parts taken from reference TRBV7-6 and TRBJ1-1, reads GAGVSQSPRYKVTKRGQDVALRCDPISGHVSLYWYRQALGQGPEFLTYFNYEAQQDKSGLPNDRFSAERPEGSISTLTIQRTEQRDSAMYRCASSLGGRLNTEAFFGQGTRLTVV.

This clonotype was seen repeatedly, ten times or more. This chain uses TRBV20-1 with TRBJ2-1, with 14 bases identical to TRBD2. Germline CDR1 reads DFQATT; CDR2 reads SNEGSKA (reference sequence). The CDR3 is 16 amino acids. The ends lost 4 bases at V and 6 bases at J; junction bases unmatched: 8. CDR3 sequence reads: CSANGLAGGEFNEQFF. The CDR3 DNA reads as TGCAGTGCTAACGGACTAGCGGGGGGAGAGTTCAATGAGCAGTTCTTC.

Ten or more counts support this clonotype. This chain uses TRBV7-2 with TRBJ2-7; the match to TRBD1 covers 9 bases. This CDR3 has 15 amino acids. V lost 7 bases, J lost 4 bases, and 11 bases stayed unmatched. Germline CDR1 is SGHTA and CDR2 is FQGNSA. The CDR3 DNA reads as TGTGCCAGCAACTACCTCACAGGGGGCCCGTACGAGCAGTACTTC. Translating gives CASNYLTGGPYEQYF.

Ten or more counts support this clonotype. CDR3 sequence reads: CASSYVGDRHQPQHF. CDR3 coding DNA: TGTGCCAGCAGCTACGTCGGGGACAGACATCAGCCCCAGCATTTT. J is TRBJ1-5 and V is TRBV27; TRBD1 matches 7 bases. V shed 6 bases, J shed 5 bases, and the junction held 10 bases outside the gene matches. Germline V gene lookup returns CDR1 MNHEY and CDR2 SMNVEV (reference sequence). This CDR3 is built from 15 residues.

This clonotype showed up many times. The chain recombines TRBV12-3 or TRBV12-4 with TRBJ1-1; possible D gene TRBD1, 6 bases. V was clipped by 4 bases and J by 3 bases, with 15 bases between them. The CDR3 is 15 residues long. CDR3 region: CASSSDRLGDTEAFF. DNA for the CDR3: TGTGCCAGCAGTTCTGACAGGCTGGGGGACACTGAAGCTTTCTTT.

This clonotype appeared many times. V usage is TRBV12-3 or TRBV12-4 and J usage is TRBJ1-2; 7 nucleotides line up with TRBD1. The CDR3 contains 14 residues. Trimming cost V 5 bases and J 6 bases; bases outside gene matches: 9. The CDR3 DNA reads as TGTGCCAGCAGTCGAGGGACAGCCATCCATGGCTACACCTTC. It yields the protein CASSRGTAIHGYTF.

The chain has TRBV20-1 and TRBJ2-3; 7 nucleotides align to TRBD1. CDR3 length: 13 residues. V gave up 3 bases and J gave up 0 bases; unmatched junction bases: 0. Germline V CDR1 and CDR2: DFQATT, SNEGSKA (reference sequence). The CDR3 bases are TGCAGTGCTAGGACAGGGAGCACAGATACGCAGTATTTT. This encodes CSARTGSTDTQYF.

At least ten counts were recorded for this clonotype. This chain uses TRBV7-9 with TRBJ2-7; 7 nucleotides align to TRBD1. V lost 5 bases to trimming and J lost 0 bases; unmatched junction nucleotides: 1. The CDR3 extends over 13 amino acids. Germline lookup yields CDR1 SEHNR and CDR2 FQNEAQ (reference sequence). In DNA form, the CDR3 reads TGTGCCAGCAGCCGGGACAGCTCCTACGAGCAGTACTTC. Encoded protein: CASSRDSSYEQYF.

This clonotype was found a few times. V usage is TRBV20-1 and J usage is TRBJ1-5; TRBD1 is a possible D gene (5 bases). CDR1 is DFQATT and CDR2 is SNEGSKA in the germline V gene (reference sequence). The CDR3 spans 16 residues. V was shortened by 2 bases and J by 2 bases, with 16 bases between the two germline ends. For the CDR3, the DNA is TGCAGTGCTAGAACCTCACACGGGGCGGGCAATCAGCCCCAGCATTTT. The encoded protein is CSARTSHGAGNQPQHF.

The chain uses TRBV5-1 and TRBJ2-3; no clear D gene. CDR3 length equals 16 residues. V lost 0 bases and J 0 bases, leaving 11 bases between the germline ends. Per the germline V gene, CDR1 is SGHRS and CDR2 is YFSETQ. The CDR3 spells CASSLGGQSSTDTQYF. The CDR3 region has the DNA TGCGCCAGCAGCTTGGGTGGCCAGTCTAGCACAGATACGCAGTATTTT.

The chain recombines TRBV7-9 with TRBJ1-6; the D is unclear. Looked up from germline, CDR1 is SEHNR and CDR2 is FQNEAQ (reference sequence). CDR3 size: 17 residues. The ends were cut back, 4 bases at V and 0 bases at J, with 13 bases in the middle. CDR3 residues: CASSYGASSSYNSPLHF. For the CDR3, the DNA is TGTGCCAGCAGCTACGGAGCCTCGAGCTCCTATAATTCACCCCTCCACTTT.

This clonotype has a handful of counts. The chain links TRBV27 to TRBJ2-6; 9 nucleotides align to TRBD1. Trimming removed 1 base from V and 0 bases from J; junction bases left unmatched: 13. CDR1 and CDR2 (germline): MNHEY, SMNVEV (reference sequence). This CDR3 is built from 21 residues. The CDR3 sequence: CASSLLPGGRTGDSGANVLTF. Here the CDR3 DNA reads TGTGCCAGCAGTTTATTACCGGGGGGCAGGACAGGGGACTCTGGGGCCAACGTCCTGACTTTC.

This clonotype has a handful of counts. The chain carries TRBV29-1 and TRBJ2-1, with 8 bases lining up with TRBD2. J was trimmed by 6 bases and V by 2 bases; bases with no gene match: 6. Germline lookup yields CDR1 SQVTM and CDR2 ANQGSEA. The CDR3 length is 14 residues. The CDR3 sequence: CSVELAGGANEQFF. The CDR3 bases are TGCAGCGTTGAATTGGCGGGGGGTGCCAATGAGCAGTTCTTC.

This clonotype occurred many times. The chain combines TRBV11-2 with TRBJ1-2, with D hard to call. The CDR3 runs to 18 residues. From germline, CDR1 is SGHAT and CDR2 FQNNGV. V shed 2 bases and J shed 4 bases, with 23 bases lying between them. CDR3 residues: CASSLNTPRSIHFYGYTF. The CDR3 DNA reads as TGTGCCAGCAGCTTAAATACTCCCCGGAGCATACATTTCTATGGCTACACCTTC. Full variable domain (remainder filled in from reference TRBV11-2 and TRBJ1-2): EAGVAQSPRYKIIEKRQSVAFWCNPISGHATLYWYQQILGQGPKLLIQFQNNGVVDDSQLPKDRFSAERLKGVDSTLKIQPAKLEDSAVYLCASSLNTPRSIHFYGYTFGSGTRLTVV.